This T cell receptor beta chain was retrieved from a study of blood T cells in healthy people across ages. It was with a sample-barcoded 5' primer and a J-beta primer mix that a second PCR of roughly 7 to 12 cycles was run. Via MiXCR, TCRdb re-called the 5' RACE reads, giving one row per CDR3 protein. The data show roughly 1.7 million distinct CDR3 sequences, almost 35% seen once. Trimming left V 4 bases short and J 5 bases short, with 14 bases between. The germline V gene encodes CDR1 MNHEY and CDR2 SMNVEV (reference sequence). The CDR3 has 14 amino acids. Per sample, at least 6 micrograms of total RNA were extracted. In its sample, this clonotype was seen a few times.

This receptor was identified in a young woman in good health. This chain uses TRBV27 with TRBJ1-2, with D tentatively TRBD1 (5 bases). Source material: blood. Written as DNA, the CDR3 is TGTGCCAGCAGTTATCGGGACGGGGATTATGGCTACACCTTC. Protein sequence: CASSYRDGDYGYTF.